These 7 T cell receptor beta chains share one sample of origin, sequenced in a study of beta chain features in type 1 diabetes. Study conclusions and caveats: Shortening that was moderate but significant affected the TCRB CDR3s of Type 1 diabetes patients in all four CD4+ subsets.

These receptors have no known antigen. Every bit of the isolated RNA underwent reverse transcription, so sequencing read expressed TCRB transcripts. Clones were sequenced by immunoSEQ multiplex PCR, and TCRdb holds only the in-frame ones, with some missing. Of around 120,000 clones listed, 15% to 20% are singletons. Sequenced sample: central memory CD4+ T cells from blood. These receptors were obtained from a man aged 18 to 29 with type 1 diabetes.

As for this clone: A far larger clone is just one base off, so this is likely a read error. The rearrangement links TRBV18 to TRBJ2-5; tentatively, D is TRBD1 (6 bases). Germline V CDR1 and CDR2: KGHSH, LQKENI. The CDR3 totals 14 residues. The CDR3 protein is CPSSPNREAETQYF. The CDR3 bases are TGTCCCAGCTCACCAAACAGGGAAGCAGAGACCCAGTACTTC.

This clone occurred many times. The chain links TRBV7-2 to TRBJ1-5, with D uncertain. The CDR3 is made up of 12 amino acids. Trimming took off 1 base at V and 5 bases at J, with 3 bases between the two ends. Per germline, CDR1 SGHTA and CDR2 FQGNSA. The CDR3 spells CASSLDHQPQHF. DNA for the CDR3: TGTGCCAGCAGCTTAGACCATCAGCCCCAGCATTTT.

The chain uses TRBV5-1 and TRBJ1-5; no reliable D call. CDR3 length: 15 amino acids. Trimming removed 1 base at V and 3 bases at J, with 11 bases between. In germline, CDR1 is SGHRS, CDR2 YFSETQ. The CDR3 loop is CASSLRPNLNQPQHF. CDR3 nucleotide sequence: TGCGCCAGCAGCTTGAGACCGAATCTCAATCAGCCCCAGCATTTT.

The chain carries TRBV6-4 and TRBJ2-5; TRBD1 matches at 10 bases. Germline values: CDR1 MRHNA, CDR2 SNTAGT. J lost 1 base, V lost 11 bases, and 19 bases had no gene match. This CDR3 is 18 amino acids long. CDR3 bases: TGTGCCGCTCGAGACAGGGGGCACATCTATAGCCCCCAAGAGACCCAGTACTTC. As protein: CAARDRGHIYSPQETQYF.

This clone was found a few times. A junction boundary mismatches the germline segment, possibly from a read error. The chain joins TRBV4-2 to TRBJ2-3, with TRBD2 matching over 9 bases. Germline loops: CDR1 LGHNA, CDR2 YNFKEQ. The CDR3 totals 20 residues. CDR3 nucleotide sequence: TGTGCCAGCAGCCAAGATCCGTATAGCGGGGGTGTGTTAGGCACAGGTACGCAGTATTTT. Encoded protein: CASSQDPYSGGVLGTGTQYF.

This clone was observed a handful of times. The chain carries TRBV15 and TRBJ1-4; 8 nucleotides agree with TRBD1. Germline assignment: CDR1 LNHNV and CDR2 YYDKDF (reference sequence). The CDR3 contains 15 residues. V lost 0 bases, J lost 8 bases, and 5 bases stayed unmatched. The CDR3 region has the DNA TGTGCCACCAGCAGAGATCGGACAGGGAAGGAAAAACTGTTTTTT. Translating it yields CATSRDRTGKEKLFF.

V is TRBV29-1 and J is TRBJ2-2; D is perhaps TRBD2 (6 bases). Between the trimmed V and J ends, which lost 7 bases and 5 bases, there was a span of 17 bases. Germline loops: CDR1 SQVTM, CDR2 ANQGSEA. The CDR3 runs 14 residues. The CDR3 bases are TGCAGCGCTGATTGGGACGGAGGGACCGGGGAGCTGTTTTTT. Residues: CSADWDGGTGELFF.